The rows below give T cell receptor beta chains drawn from one sample of a study of human CD8 memory T cell subsets. TCRdb reworked the 5' RACE reads into one entry per CDR3 protein, no DNA. The sample's table shows about 20,000 distinct CDR3 sequences. Specimen: CD8+ T cells from PBMCs. Source of these receptors: a human donor in good health. The CDR3 runs from the conserved cysteine through the conserved F or W. Only some rows state a clone size, as once, few, many or a class for expanded clones.

v_call: TRBV6-5; cdr3_length: 14; clone_size: .; j_call: TRBJ2-3; cdr3_aa: CASSYSGAGDTQYF
v_call: TRBV3-1; cdr3_length: 15; clone_size: .; j_call: TRBJ2-5; cdr3_aa: CASSQDRDDGETQYF
v_call: TRBV7-8; cdr3_length: 15; clone_size: .; j_call: TRBJ1-1; cdr3_aa: CASSLGGGANTEAFF
v_call: TRBV10-2; cdr3_length: 15; clone_size: medium-sized; j_call: TRBJ2-7; cdr3_aa: CASSDFRDPSYEQYF
v_call: TRBV28; cdr3_length: 13; clone_size: .; j_call: TRBJ2-1; cdr3_aa: CASRETGPNEQFF
v_call: TRBV12-3/TRBV12-4; cdr3_length: 13; clone_size: .; j_call: TRBJ2-1; cdr3_aa: CASSLGRNNEQFF
v_call: TRBV19; cdr3_length: 15; clone_size: .; j_call: TRBJ1-1; cdr3_aa: CASSIYDSEPNEAFF
v_call: TRBV4-3; cdr3_length: 18; clone_size: .; j_call: TRBJ1-1; cdr3_aa: CASSQDLETRIGGTEAFF
v_call: TRBV11-2; cdr3_length: 16; clone_size: .; j_call: TRBJ1-1; cdr3_aa: CASSLAVGGSGTEAFF
v_call: TRBV11-2; cdr3_length: 16; clone_size: .; j_call: TRBJ1-1; cdr3_aa: CASSLNQQGPSTEAFF
v_call: TRBV13; cdr3_length: 12; clone_size: .; j_call: TRBJ2-3; cdr3_aa: CASSFSTDTQYF
v_call: TRBV19; cdr3_length: 15; clone_size: .; j_call: TRBJ2-3; cdr3_aa: CASSMYRGDVDTQYF
v_call: TRBV11-2; cdr3_length: 14; clone_size: .; j_call: TRBJ2-3; cdr3_aa: CASSRGPLTDTQYF
v_call: TRBV20-1; cdr3_length: 15; clone_size: medium-sized; j_call: TRBJ1-3; cdr3_aa: CSARVPGISGNTIYF
v_call: TRBV7-6; cdr3_length: 18; clone_size: .; j_call: TRBJ2-7; cdr3_aa: CASSLAWQDRGPGYEQYF
v_call: TRBV11-3; cdr3_length: 14; clone_size: .; j_call: TRBJ2-2; cdr3_aa: CASSSGDRTGELFF
v_call: TRBV6-1; cdr3_length: 15; clone_size: .; j_call: TRBJ1-1; cdr3_aa: CASSEGGGLITEAFF
v_call: TRBV4-1; cdr3_length: 17; clone_size: .; j_call: TRBJ2-7; cdr3_aa: CASSQGPGLAGAYEQYF
v_call: TRBV30; cdr3_length: 14; clone_size: .; j_call: TRBJ2-1; cdr3_aa: CASSLAGGFNEQFF
v_call: TRBV28; cdr3_length: 15; clone_size: .; j_call: TRBJ2-7; cdr3_aa: CASSSRSRGLWEQYF
v_call: TRBV9; cdr3_length: 15; clone_size: .; j_call: TRBJ2-3; cdr3_aa: CASNPYGGATDTQYF
v_call: TRBV28; cdr3_length: 16; clone_size: .; j_call: TRBJ2-5; cdr3_aa: CASSLPRTGGAETQYF
v_call: TRBV5-1; cdr3_length: 14; clone_size: .; j_call: TRBJ2-7; cdr3_aa: CASSRGLEDYEQYF
v_call: TRBV25-1; cdr3_length: 12; clone_size: .; j_call: TRBJ2-2; cdr3_aa: CASSEGVGELFF
v_call: TRBV4-2; cdr3_length: 15; clone_size: .; j_call: TRBJ1-2; cdr3_aa: CASSQDEWQVYGYTF